Presented here are 4 T cell receptor beta chains from one specimen sequenced in a study of PD-1 blockade in classical Hodgkin lymphoma (dated by TCRdb to 2018 to 2020). The library was produced with the immunoSEQ multiplex PCR assay. TCRdb provides this immuneACCESS table in a form limited to in-frame rearrangements. Some clones are lacking; in checked studies, under half of them reflect an unresolved V gene, and why the rest are absent is not known. The sample contains 10,000 to 13,000 clones, around 80% of them found a single time. Of the sample, 34% is held by the ten largest clones. What this sample's time point label stands for: cycle 1 day 1 (C1D1), immediately before nivolumab initiation. Every trial patient had relapsed after autologous stem cell transplantation, and cohorts A, B and C differed in prior brentuximab vedotin exposure. The starting material was peripheral blood mononuclear cells (PBMCs), obtained at baseline. Every receptor here comes from a human donor with classical Hodgkin lymphoma.

V usage is TRBV6-6 and J usage is TRBJ2-2, with 7 bases identical to TRBD1. V dropped 7 bases and J dropped 3; count of bases not matched to a gene: 11. Germline CDR1 and CDR2: MNHNY and SVGAGI (reference sequence). CDR3 size: 16 residues. The DNA of the CDR3 is TGTGCCAGCACCCGCACAGGGGTCGTGGACACCGGGGAGCTGTTTTTT. Amino acid sequence: CASTRTGVVDTGELFF.

This chain uses TRBV28 with TRBJ1-4; TRBD1 agrees at 8 bases. The CDR3 is made up of 14 amino acids. V lost 2 bases and J lost 8; bases outside the gene matches: 4. CDR1 and CDR2 (germline): MDHEN, SYDVKM. The CDR3 coding sequence is TGTGCCAGCAGTTTAGACAGGGGAAGAGAAAAACTGTTTTTT. It encodes CASSLDRGREKLFF.

The rearrangement uses TRBV18 and TRBJ2-5; no definite D call. Trimming pared 4 bases from V and 0 bases from J, leaving 3 bases between. This CDR3 region has 12 residues. Germline CDR1 KGHSH, CDR2 LQKENI. Here the CDR3 reads CASSLYQETQYF. In DNA, the CDR3 is TGTGCCAGCTCACTGTACCAAGAGACCCAGTACTTC.

The rearrangement joins TRBV2 to TRBJ2-4; tentative D call: TRBD2 (5 bases). V was shortened by 6 bases and J by 1 base, with 10 bases between the two germline ends. CDR1 and CDR2 from the germline V gene are SNHLY and FYNNEI. The CDR3 is 14 amino acids. CDR3 loop: CASRVLVAKNIQYF. For the CDR3, the DNA is TGTGCCAGCAGGGTACTAGTCGCCAAAAACATTCAGTACTTC. The full variable domain, rest sourced from reference TRBV2 and TRBJ2-4, is EPEVTQTPSHQVTQMGQEVILRCVPISNHLYFYWYRQILGQKVEFLVSFYNNEISEKSEIFDDQFSVERPDGSNFTLKIRSTKLEDSAMYFCASRVLVAKNIQYFGAGTRLSVL.